These 24 T cell receptor beta chains were all obtained from the same sample, sequenced in a study of control samples from healthy donors and cancer patients. TCRdb's copy holds only in-frame clones and misses some; the assay was immunoSEQ multiplex PCR. The sample consists of approximately 130,000 clones, about 87% of them appearing once. The specimen was blood. The source is a man between 60 and 70 years old in good health.

The chain combines TRBV11-2 with TRBJ1-1, with D perhaps matching TRBD1 (6 bases). V was shortened by 6 bases and J by 4 bases, with 21 bases between the two germline ends. The V gene's germline CDR1 is SGHAT and CDR2 FQNNGV. This CDR3 is 16 amino acids long. CDR3 region: CASRSQGHQGVTEAFF. The CDR3 nucleotides are TGTGCCAGCAGATCCCAGGGACATCAAGGGGTCACTGAAGCTTTCTTT.

J is TRBJ1-6 and V is TRBV15, with a tentative D call TRBD1 (6 bases). The ends were cut back, 3 bases at V and 7 bases at J, with 16 bases in the middle. The CDR3 runs to 16 residues. Germline V gene sequence: CDR1 LNHNV, CDR2 YYDKDF (reference sequence). CDR3 in DNA: TGTGCCACCAGCAGCGGGTTGGGACACGGCAATTCACCCCTCCACTTT. It is translated as CATSSGLGHGNSPLHF.

The chain links TRBV24-1 to TRBJ2-1, with TRBD2 matching 13 bases. Unmatched junction bases numbered 3, after V lost 5 bases and J lost 0 bases. In germline, CDR1 is KGHDR, CDR2 SFDVKD. This CDR3 contains 17 residues. The CDR3 DNA reads as TGTGCCACCAGTGGGACTAGCGGGGGACTCTCCTACAATGAGCAGTTCTTC. Protein product: CATSGTSGGLSYNEQFF.

The rearrangement joins TRBV14 to TRBJ2-4; D unclear. In germline, CDR1 is SGHDN, CDR2 FVKESK. The CDR3 is 14 amino acids. The germline V and J ends were trimmed by 3 bases and 0 bases, with 6 bases remaining between them. CDR3 nucleotides: TGTGCCAGCAGCCAGTCCCCAGCCAAAAACATTCAGTACTTC. This translates into CASSQSPAKNIQYF. Filled out from reference TRBV14 and TRBJ2-4, the complete variable domain reads EAGVTQFPSHSVIEKGQTVTLRCDPISGHDNLYWYRRVMGKEIKFLLHFVKESKQDESGMPNNRFLAERTGGTYSTLKVQPAELEDSGVYFCASSQSPAKNIQYFGAGTRLSVL.

This chain connects TRBV4-3 to TRBJ2-1; TRBD2 aligns across 7 bases. The V gene end was trimmed by 0 bases and the J gene end by 12 bases; junction bases not matched to a gene: 14. CDR3 size: 16 residues. CDR1 and CDR2 from the germline V gene are LGHNA and YSLEER. The CDR3, as DNA: TGCGCCAGCAGCCAAGATCTCGCCAGCTTGGGACTACGGCAGTTCTTC. It codes for CASSQDLASLGLRQFF.

This rearrangement joins TRBV28 to TRBJ2-1; D is unclear. The CDR3 loop spans 13 amino acids. The V gene's germline CDR1 is MDHEN and CDR2 SYDVKM. V shed 0 bases and J shed 12 bases, with 12 bases lying between them. The CDR3 here is CASSLWTPPRQFF. CDR3 nucleotide sequence: TGTGCCAGCAGTTTATGGACCCCGCCCCGGCAGTTCTTC.

V is TRBV24-1 and J is TRBJ2-5; 11 bases line up with TRBD1. CDR1 is KGHDR and CDR2 is SFDVKD in the germline V gene. This CDR3 region has 18 residues. The V gene end was trimmed by 0 bases and the J gene end by 4 bases; junction bases not matched to a gene: 9. The CDR3 nucleotides are TGTGCCACCAGTGATTTGCGTAGGGGACAGGGGGTATCAGAGACCCAGTACTTC. Translation: CATSDLRRGQGVSETQYF.

J is TRBJ1-5 and V is TRBV4-3, with D perhaps TRBD1 (6 bases). Per the germline V gene, CDR1 is LGHNA and CDR2 is YSLEER. V was trimmed by 0 bases and J by 6 bases, leaving 9 bases between them. The CDR3 totals 14 residues. The CDR3 DNA reads TGCGCCAGCAGCCAAGAAACAGGGTCTCAGCCCCAGCATTTT. This codes for CASSQETGSQPQHF.

V and J are TRBV7-2 and TRBJ1-2, with 7 bases identical to TRBD1. The junction had 15 bases not matched to a gene; V was cut back by 3 bases and J by 5 bases. The CDR3 runs to 17 residues. Germline V gene data show CDR1 as SGHTA and CDR2 as FQGNSA. The CDR3 sequence: CASSFGQESFRTYGYTF. In DNA form, the CDR3 reads TGTGCCAGCAGCTTTGGACAGGAGAGTTTTAGAACGTATGGCTACACCTTC.

The CDR3 DNA reads TGTGCCAGCAGTCCGACTAGCGGGGGCCAGATCTACGAGCAGTACTTC. Translated: CASSPTSGGQIYEQYF. The chain combines TRBV28 with TRBJ2-7; 12 bases are shared with TRBD2. The CDR3 totals 16 residues. Germline CDR1 MDHEN, CDR2 SYDVKM. Trimming at V came to 5 bases and at J to 3 bases, leaving 8 bases not matched to a gene.

V is TRBV7-9 and J is TRBJ2-2; 9 bases align to TRBD1. The V and J ends lost 6 bases and 1 base, in that order; junction bases with no gene match: 0. There are 14 residues in the CDR3. The V gene's germline CDR1 is SEHNR and CDR2 FQNEAQ (reference sequence). For the CDR3, the DNA is TGTGCCAGCAGGGACAGGGGGAACACCGGGGAGCTGTTTTTT. Translation gives CASRDRGNTGELFF.

In its sample, this clone was seen once. The chain links TRBV28 to TRBJ2-6; D unresolved. The length of the CDR3 is 15 residues. CDR1 is MDHEN, CDR2 SYDVKM, per germline. V was clipped by 5 bases and J by 2 bases, with 10 bases between them. CDR3 amino acids: CASSPRAAGANVLTF. The DNA of the CDR3 is TGTGCCAGCAGTCCGCGTGCAGCTGGGGCCAACGTCCTGACTTTC.

The chain joins TRBV11-2 to TRBJ1-6, with D unresolved. Germline CDR1 reads SGHAT; CDR2 reads FQNNGV. Deletions cut 4 bases from V and 7 bases from J, with 14 bases between. The CDR3 runs to 15 residues. Here the CDR3 reads CASSSLRERNSPLHF. In nucleotides, the CDR3 is TGTGCCAGCAGCTCCCTTAGGGAGAGGAATTCACCCCTCCACTTT.

The chain combines TRBV2 with TRBJ1-5; 11 bases match TRBD1. Germline CDR1 SNHLY, CDR2 FYNNEI. CDR3 size: 15 residues. Germline trimming cut 4 bases from V and 9 bases from J; bases unmatched to any gene: 8. The CDR3 nucleotides are TGTGCCAGCAGTGGGACAGGGGGCGCCTGGGGGCCCCAGCATTTT. Amino acids: CASSGTGGAWGPQHF.

The chain joins TRBV7-3 to TRBJ1-1, with D unclear. The CDR3 sequence is 14 residues long. V was trimmed by 5 bases and J by 4 bases, leaving 14 bases between them. CDR1 is SGHTA, CDR2 FQGTGA, per germline. CDR3 DNA sequence: TGTGCCAGCAGCACGACTCCCGGTGCCACTGAAGCTTTCTTT. Protein sequence: CASSTTPGATEAFF.

The chain uses TRBV19 and TRBJ1-2; 7 nucleotides match TRBD1. After removal of 3 bases from V and 6 bases from J, the junction contained 4 bases not matched to a gene. This CDR3 spans 13 amino acids. Germline lookup yields CDR1 LNHDA and CDR2 SQIVND (reference sequence). Written as DNA, the CDR3 is TGTGCCAGTAGTATGGAAGGGGGCGATGGCTACACCTTC. This sequence encodes CASSMEGGDGYTF.

The chain joins TRBV28 to TRBJ1-1; 8 bases agree with TRBD1. Germline assignment: CDR1 MDHEN and CDR2 SYDVKM. The J segment lost 4 bases and the V segment lost 6 bases, leaving 4 bases of the junction unmatched. The CDR3 runs 13 residues. The CDR3 DNA reads as TGTGCCAGCAGGCGACAGGGGACCACTGAAGCTTTCTTT. It specifies CASRRQGTTEAFF. Variable domain in full (rest from reference TRBV28 and TRBJ1-1): DVKVTQSSRYLVKRTGEKVFLECVQDMDHENMFWYRQDPGLGLRLIYFSYDVKMKEKGDIPEGYSVSREKKERFSLILESASTNQTSMYLCASRRQGTTEAFFGQGTRLTVV.

This sequence joins TRBV19 and TRBJ1-5; the match to TRBD1 covers 9 bases. The CDR3 loop spans 16 amino acids. V shed 5 bases, J shed 1 base, and the junction held 6 bases outside the gene matches. Germline V CDR1 and CDR2: LNHDA, SQIVND (reference sequence). The chain's CDR3 is CASSPRTGGSNQPQHF. CDR3 coding DNA: TGTGCCAGTAGTCCTCGAACAGGGGGCAGCAATCAGCCCCAGCATTTT.

This clone showed up just once. The chain is built from TRBV10-3 and TRBJ2-1, with TRBD2 matching over 8 bases. Germline loops: CDR1 ENHRY, CDR2 SYGVKD. The V and J ends lost 5 bases and 6 bases, in that order; junction bases with no gene match: 9. The CDR3 runs to 15 residues. The CDR3 sequence is CAISRTGGLINEQFF. Written as DNA, the CDR3 is TGTGCCATCAGTAGGACGGGGGGGCTGATCAATGAGCAGTTCTTC.

J is TRBJ1-1 and V is TRBV21-1; the table's D call of TRBD1 was not tested on the DNA. TRBV21-1 is a pseudogene segment. The CDR3 runs 17 residues. The CDR3 DNA reads as TGTGCCAGCAGCAAGGCGACAGGGGGGCTCCTAAACACTGAAGCTTTCTTT. Amino acids: CASSKATGGLLNTEAFF.

This clone was observed a single time. This chain connects TRBV2 to TRBJ2-7; TRBD2 is a possible D gene (5 bases). This CDR3 contains 13 residues. Germline CDR1 is SNHLY and CDR2 is FYNNEI. V dropped 4 bases and J dropped 2 bases, with 9 bases sitting between them. The CDR3 loop is CASSGTVTYEQYF. The CDR3 coding sequence is TGTGCCAGCAGTGGGACTGTAACCTACGAGCAGTACTTC.

The rearrangement links TRBV9 to TRBJ1-5, with TRBD1 matching over 9 bases. Trimming at V came to 3 bases and at J to 3 bases, leaving 4 bases not matched to a gene. From germline, CDR1 is SGDLS and CDR2 YYNGEE. The CDR3 is 15 amino acids. The CDR3 loop reads CASSETGGHNQPQHF. CDR3 DNA: TGTGCCAGCAGCGAGACAGGGGGTCACAATCAGCCCCAGCATTTT.

This clone was observed once. The chain couples TRBV7-2 to TRBJ2-3; no firm D call. The CDR3 totals 13 residues. Trimming removed 6 bases from V and 5 bases from J, with 12 bases in between. In germline, CDR1 is SGHTA, CDR2 FQGNSA. Here the CDR3 reads CASRFYVVDTQYF. DNA for the CDR3: TGTGCCAGCAGGTTTTACGTGGTAGATACGCAGTATTTT.

The V call is TRBV11-3, the J call TRBJ2-1, with 12 bases identical to TRBD2. Per germline, CDR1 SGHNT and CDR2 YENEEA. The CDR3 length is 15 residues. Trimming at V came to 5 bases and at J to 7 bases, leaving 6 bases not matched to a gene. CDR3 nucleotide sequence: TGTGCCAGCAGCCACCTAGCGGGGGGGCAAAATGAGCAGTTCTTC. It codes for CASSHLAGGQNEQFF.